This T cell receptor (beta chain) was captured in a study of cytomegalovirus exposure and HLA in healthy donors. Study-wide points: The study designated 164 TCR beta chains cytomegalovirus-associated.

Generated by immunoSEQ multiplex PCR, the TCRdb table keeps only in-frame clones and is missing some. Among 90,000 or so clones listed, 95% to 98% were seen once. As to this clone: Its antigen is undetermined.

V lost 0 bases to trimming and J lost 2 bases; unmatched junction nucleotides: 7. The CDR3 is made up of 16 amino acids. Per germline, CDR1 SGHRS and CDR2 YFSETQ. This sequence originates from a man younger than 35 in good health and CMV-seronegative. The chain couples TRBV5-1 to TRBJ2-5; TRBD2 matches 7 bases. The source material was PBMCs. CDR3 DNA: TGCGCCAGCAGCTTGGGAGGGACTACACAGCAAGAGACCCAGTACTTC. Encoded protein: CASSLGGTTQQETQYF.